The subject of this entry is one TCR beta chain. This clone's antigen is unknown. There are no base qualities to consult, and no much larger clone falls within one base. TCRbeta CDR3 regions were amplified from genomic DNA using the immunoSEQ Assay, a bias-controlled multiplex PCR. In the paper's pipeline: The number of nucleated cells in each sample was estimated from the amplification of reference gene primers within the assay. Sequence reads were collapsed and filtered to measure the absolute abundance of every unique TCRbeta CDR3 rearrangement. Productive Simpson clonality was computed per sample as the square root of Simpson's diversity index over productive rearrangements. Drawn from immuneACCESS, this table holds only the in-frame rearrangements with V and J called that TCRdb kept. Clones are partly lost; checked studies trace under half to an unresolved V gene and leave the rest unexplained. D and trimming were read from the DNA, whereas the V and J calls and clone size are those reported in that table. This sample is represented by some 52,000 clones; 90% of them were singletons. The top ten hold around 3.2% of the sample.

The sample originates from a study of blood T cell repertoires in COVID-19 (dated by TCRdb to the early 2020s). Notes on the research overall: Samples covering the acute and convalescent phases of COVID-19 were provided by collaborators in the United States, Italy and Spain. The material from the prospective study consisted of cDNA or gDNA derived from T cells, B-cell-depleted T cells, or PBMCs. Samples came from the ongoing ImmuneRACE study (first 160 participants) plus 1,254 subjects from 6 global collaborators. HLA class I and class II types, where available, came from metadata supplied by the sample provider rather than from assay-based typing. Deeply sampled blood TCRbeta repertoires from subjects exposed to, actively infected with, or recovered from COVID-19 were included in the dataset. Sample metadata almost always included a de-identified subject ID, COVID-19 status, age in years and sex. The repertoires were made available in a free public database intended to serve as a resource for research on the immune response to SARS-CoV-2.

A distance of 11 bases separates the germline ends of V and J, which lose 8 bases and 6 bases respectively. The germline V gene encodes CDR1 MNHNY and CDR2 SVGAGI (reference sequence). The CDR3 holds 11 amino acids from the cysteine to the phenylalanine. The retained sequence is limited to the CDR3, 33 bases, with the frame set at the first base. General findings and caveats noted by the study authors: The amount of clinical and demographic metadata varied by source and participant and was provided uncurated.

Each collaborating institution followed its own protocols to collect whole blood in K2EDTA tubes. Collaborator samples were shipped for TCRbeta analysis as frozen whole blood, isolated PBMCs, or DNA extracted from either sample type. The receptor's source is a human donor in a cohort sampled during active COVID-19. The sequence is built from TRBV6-6 and TRBJ2-7; no D gene is confidently identified. Specimen: peripheral blood. The DNA sequence follows: TGTGCCAGCTCAGGTTTGGGCGAGCAGTACTTC. It translates as CASSGLGEQYF.